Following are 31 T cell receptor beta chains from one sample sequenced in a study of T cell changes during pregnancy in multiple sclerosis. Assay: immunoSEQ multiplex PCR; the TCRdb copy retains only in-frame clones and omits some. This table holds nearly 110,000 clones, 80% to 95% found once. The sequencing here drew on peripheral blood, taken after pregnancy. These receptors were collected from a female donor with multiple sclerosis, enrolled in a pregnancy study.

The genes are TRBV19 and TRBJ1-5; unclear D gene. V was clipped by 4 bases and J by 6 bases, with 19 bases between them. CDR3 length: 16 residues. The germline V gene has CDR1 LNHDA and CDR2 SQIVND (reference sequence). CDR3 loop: CASSSPTWRTAQPQHF. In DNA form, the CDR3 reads TGTGCCAGTAGTAGCCCCACTTGGAGGACGGCTCAGCCCCAGCATTTT.

The CDR3 is CASSLAGGSTDTQYF. Written as DNA, the CDR3 is TGTGCCAGCAGCTTAGCGGGGGGGTCCACAGATACGCAGTATTTT. V gene TRBV11-3 combines with J gene TRBJ2-3; 8 bases are shared with TRBD2. Germline V gives CDR1 SGHNT, CDR2 YENEEA. The CDR3 has 15 residues. Losses at the gene ends were 1 base for V and 2 bases for J; bases not matched to a gene: 2.

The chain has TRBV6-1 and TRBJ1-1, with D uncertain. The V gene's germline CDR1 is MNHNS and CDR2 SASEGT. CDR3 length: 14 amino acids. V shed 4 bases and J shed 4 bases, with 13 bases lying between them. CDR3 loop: CASSAYTVSTEAFF. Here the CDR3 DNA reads TGTGCCAGCAGTGCCTACACAGTCTCCACTGAAGCTTTCTTT.

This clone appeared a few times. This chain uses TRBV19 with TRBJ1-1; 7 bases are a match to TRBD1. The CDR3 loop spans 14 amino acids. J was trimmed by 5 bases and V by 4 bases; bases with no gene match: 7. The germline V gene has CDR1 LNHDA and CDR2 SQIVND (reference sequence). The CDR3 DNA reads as TGTGCCAGTAGTACGGACAGGCGGAGGACTGAAGCTTTCTTT. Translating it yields CASSTDRRRTEAFF.

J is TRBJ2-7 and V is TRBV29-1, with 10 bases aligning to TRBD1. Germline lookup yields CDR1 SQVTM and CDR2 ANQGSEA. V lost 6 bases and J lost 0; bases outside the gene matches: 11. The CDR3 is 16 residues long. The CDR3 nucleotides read TGCAGCGTCACGACCCGGGACAGGGGTGGCTCCTACGAGCAGTACTTC. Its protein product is CSVTTRDRGGSYEQYF.

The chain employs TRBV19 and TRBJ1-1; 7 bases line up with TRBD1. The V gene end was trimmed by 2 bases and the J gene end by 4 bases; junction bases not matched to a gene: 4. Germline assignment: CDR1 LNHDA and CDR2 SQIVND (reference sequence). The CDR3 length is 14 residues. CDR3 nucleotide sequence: TGTGCCAGTAGTATACAGGGGGTGCGCACTGAAGCTTTCTTT. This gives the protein CASSIQGVRTEAFF. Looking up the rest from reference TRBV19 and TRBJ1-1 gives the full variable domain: DGGITQSPKYLFRKEGQNVTLSCEQNLNHDAMYWYRQDPGQGLRLIYYSQIVNDFQKGDIAEGYSVSREKKESFPLTVTSAQKNPTAFYLCASSIQGVRTEAFFGQGTRLTVV.

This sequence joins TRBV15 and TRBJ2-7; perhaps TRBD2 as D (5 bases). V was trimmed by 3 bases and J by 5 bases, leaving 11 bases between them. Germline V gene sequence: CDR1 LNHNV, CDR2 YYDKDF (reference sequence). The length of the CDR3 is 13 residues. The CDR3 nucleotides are TGTGCCACCAGCAGGGATAGCGACCACGAGCAGTACTTC. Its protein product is CATSRDSDHEQYF.

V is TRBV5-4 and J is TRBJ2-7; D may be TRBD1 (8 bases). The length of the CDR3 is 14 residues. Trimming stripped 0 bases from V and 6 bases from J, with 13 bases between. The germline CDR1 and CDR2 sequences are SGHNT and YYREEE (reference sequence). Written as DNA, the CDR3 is TGTGCCAGCAGCTTGGAACAGGGGGAGGGCGAGCAGTACTTC. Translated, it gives CASSLEQGEGEQYF.

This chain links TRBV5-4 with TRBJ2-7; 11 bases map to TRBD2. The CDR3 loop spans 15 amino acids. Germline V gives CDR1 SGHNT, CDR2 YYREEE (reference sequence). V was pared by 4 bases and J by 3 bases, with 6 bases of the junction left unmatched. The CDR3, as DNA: TGTGCCAGCAGCCGAAATAGCGGGGGGGGCTACGAGCAGTACTTC. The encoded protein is CASSRNSGGGYEQYF. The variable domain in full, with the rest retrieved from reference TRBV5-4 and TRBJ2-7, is ETGVTQSPTHLIKTRGQQVTLRCSSQSGHNTVSWYQQALGQGPQFIFQYYREEENGRGNFPPRFSGLQFPNYSSELNVNALELDDSALYLCASSRNSGGGYEQYFGPGTRLTVT.

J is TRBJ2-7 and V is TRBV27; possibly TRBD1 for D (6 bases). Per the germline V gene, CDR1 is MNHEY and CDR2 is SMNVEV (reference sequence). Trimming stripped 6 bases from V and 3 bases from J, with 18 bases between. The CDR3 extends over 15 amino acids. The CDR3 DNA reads TGTGCCAGCAGCCCCTTAGGGGGATTGGTCTACGAGCAGTACTTC. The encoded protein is CASSPLGGLVYEQYF.

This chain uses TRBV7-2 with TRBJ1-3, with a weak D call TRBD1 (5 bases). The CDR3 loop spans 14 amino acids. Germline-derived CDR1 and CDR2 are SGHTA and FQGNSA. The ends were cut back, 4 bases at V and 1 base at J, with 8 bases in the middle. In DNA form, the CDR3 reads TGTGCCAGCAGCTCCCGGGGGTCTGGAAACACCATATATTTT. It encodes CASSSRGSGNTIYF.

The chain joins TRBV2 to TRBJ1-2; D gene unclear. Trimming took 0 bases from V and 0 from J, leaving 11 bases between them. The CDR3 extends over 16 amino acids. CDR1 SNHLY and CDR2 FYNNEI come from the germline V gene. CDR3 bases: TGTGCCAGCAGTGAAGCGCTTCTGAGTTCTAACTATGGCTACACCTTC. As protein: CASSEALLSSNYGYTF. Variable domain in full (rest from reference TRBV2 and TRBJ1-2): EPEVTQTPSHQVTQMGQEVILRCVPISNHLYFYWYRQILGQKVEFLVSFYNNEISEKSEIFDDQFSVERPDGSNFTLKIRSTKLEDSAMYFCASSEALLSSNYGYTFGSGTRLTVV.

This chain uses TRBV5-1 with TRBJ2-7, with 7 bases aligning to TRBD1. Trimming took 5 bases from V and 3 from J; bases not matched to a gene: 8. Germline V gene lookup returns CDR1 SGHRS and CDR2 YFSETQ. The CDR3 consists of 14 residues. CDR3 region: CASSTGTDLYEQYF. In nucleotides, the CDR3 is TGCGCCAGCAGTACCGGGACAGATCTCTACGAGCAGTACTTC.

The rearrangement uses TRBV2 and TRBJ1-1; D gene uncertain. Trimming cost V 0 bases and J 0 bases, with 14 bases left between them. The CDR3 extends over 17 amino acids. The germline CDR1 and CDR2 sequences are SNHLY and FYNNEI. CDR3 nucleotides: TGTGCCAGCAGTGAAGCTAAAAACAGTGATATGAACACTGAAGCTTTCTTT. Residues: CASSEAKNSDMNTEAFF.

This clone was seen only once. CDR3 region: CASSLASGQETQYF. DNA of the CDR3: TGTGCCAGCAGCTTAGCTAGCGGGCAAGAGACCCAGTACTTC. The chain combines TRBV7-2 with TRBJ2-5, with 7 bases aligning to TRBD2. This CDR3 has 14 amino acids. The trim removed 0 bases at V and 2 bases at J, leaving 0 bases unmatched. The germline V gene has CDR1 SGHTA and CDR2 FQGNSA.

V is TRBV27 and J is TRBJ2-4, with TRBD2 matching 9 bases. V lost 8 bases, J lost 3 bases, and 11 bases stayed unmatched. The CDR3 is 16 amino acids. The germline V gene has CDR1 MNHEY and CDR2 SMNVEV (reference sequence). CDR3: CASGSLAGVGKNIQYF. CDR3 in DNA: TGTGCCAGCGGATCCTTAGCGGGAGTGGGCAAAAACATTCAGTACTTC.

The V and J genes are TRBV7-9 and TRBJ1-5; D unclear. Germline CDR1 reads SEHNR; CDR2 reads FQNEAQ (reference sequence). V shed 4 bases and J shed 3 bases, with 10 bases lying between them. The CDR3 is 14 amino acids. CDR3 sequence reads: CASSSQAPNQPQHF. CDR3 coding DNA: TGTGCCAGCAGCTCTCAGGCACCCAATCAGCCCCAGCATTTT.

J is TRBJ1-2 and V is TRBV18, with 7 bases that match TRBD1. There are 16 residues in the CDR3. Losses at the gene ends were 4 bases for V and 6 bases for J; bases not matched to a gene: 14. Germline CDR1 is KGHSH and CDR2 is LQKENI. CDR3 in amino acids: CASSLPLEGARNGYTF. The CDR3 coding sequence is TGTGCCAGCTCACTCCCGTTGGAGGGGGCGCGTAATGGCTACACCTTC.

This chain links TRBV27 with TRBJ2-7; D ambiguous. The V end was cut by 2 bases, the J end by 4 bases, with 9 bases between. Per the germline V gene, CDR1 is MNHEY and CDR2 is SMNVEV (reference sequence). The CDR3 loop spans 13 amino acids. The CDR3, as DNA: TGTGCCAGCAGTTTAAGACTCAATTACGAGCAGTACTTC. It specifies CASSLRLNYEQYF.

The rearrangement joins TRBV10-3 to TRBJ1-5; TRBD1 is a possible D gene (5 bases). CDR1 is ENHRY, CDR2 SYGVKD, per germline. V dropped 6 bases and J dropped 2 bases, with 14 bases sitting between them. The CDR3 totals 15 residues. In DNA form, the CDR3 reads TGTGCCATCAGCGACAGCCCCAAGGGCAATCAGCCCCAGCATTTT. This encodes CAISDSPKGNQPQHF.

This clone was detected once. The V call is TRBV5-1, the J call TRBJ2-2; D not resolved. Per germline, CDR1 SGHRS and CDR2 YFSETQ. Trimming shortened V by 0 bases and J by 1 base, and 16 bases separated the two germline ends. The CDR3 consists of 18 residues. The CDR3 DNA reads TGCGCCAGCAGCTTGGATGGGCAGGCCTTGGGGAACACCGGGGAGCTGTTTTTT. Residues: CASSLDGQALGNTGELFF.

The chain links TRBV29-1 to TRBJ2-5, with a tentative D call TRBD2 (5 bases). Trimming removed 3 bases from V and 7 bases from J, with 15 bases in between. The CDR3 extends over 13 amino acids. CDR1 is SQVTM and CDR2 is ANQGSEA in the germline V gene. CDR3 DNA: TGCAGCGTTGACAGGACTCCTGAGGGGACCCAGTACTTC. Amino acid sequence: CSVDRTPEGTQYF.

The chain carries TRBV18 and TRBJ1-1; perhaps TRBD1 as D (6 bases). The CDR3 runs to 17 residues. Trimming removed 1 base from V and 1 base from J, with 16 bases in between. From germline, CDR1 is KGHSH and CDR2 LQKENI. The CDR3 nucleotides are TGTGCCAGCTCACCACGCGGCCGACAGGTCCGGAACACTGAAGCTTTCTTT. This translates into CASSPRGRQVRNTEAFF. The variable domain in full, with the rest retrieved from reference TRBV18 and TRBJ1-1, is NAGVMQNPRHLVRRRGQEARLRCSPMKGHSHVYWYRQLPEEGLKFMVYLQKENIIDESGMPKERFSAEFPKEGPSILRIQQVVRGDSAAYFCASSPRGRQVRNTEAFFGQGTRLTVV.

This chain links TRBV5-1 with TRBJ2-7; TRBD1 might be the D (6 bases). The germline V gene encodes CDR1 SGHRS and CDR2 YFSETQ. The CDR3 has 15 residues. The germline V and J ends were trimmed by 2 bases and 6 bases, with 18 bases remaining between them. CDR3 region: CASSFQGGRGGEQYF. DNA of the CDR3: TGCGCCAGCAGCTTCCAGGGCGGGCGAGGGGGCGAGCAGTACTTC. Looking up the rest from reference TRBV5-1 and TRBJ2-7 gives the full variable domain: KAGVTQTPRYLIKTRGQQVTLSCSPISGHRSVSWYQQTPGQGLQFLFEYFSETQRNKGNFPGRFSGRQFSNSRSEMNVSTLELGDSALYLCASSFQGGRGGEQYFGPGTRLTVT.

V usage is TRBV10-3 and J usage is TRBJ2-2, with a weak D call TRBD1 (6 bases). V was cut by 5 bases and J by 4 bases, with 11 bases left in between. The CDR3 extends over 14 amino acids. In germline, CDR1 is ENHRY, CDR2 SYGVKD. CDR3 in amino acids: CAISRDTSTGELFF. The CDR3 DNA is TGTGCCATCAGTCGGGACACCTCCACCGGGGAGCTGTTTTTT.

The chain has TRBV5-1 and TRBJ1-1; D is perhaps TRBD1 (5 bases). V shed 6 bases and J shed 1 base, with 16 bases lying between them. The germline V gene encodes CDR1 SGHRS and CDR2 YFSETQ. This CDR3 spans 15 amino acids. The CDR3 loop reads CASMSGPRGNTEAFF. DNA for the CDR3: TGCGCCAGCATGTCTGGGCCAAGGGGGAACACTGAAGCTTTCTTT.

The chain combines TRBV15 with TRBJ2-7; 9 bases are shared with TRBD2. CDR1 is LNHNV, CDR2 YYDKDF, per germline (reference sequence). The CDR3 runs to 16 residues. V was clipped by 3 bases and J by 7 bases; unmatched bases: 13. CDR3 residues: CATSRDGGRAWKEQYF. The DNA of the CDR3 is TGTGCCACCAGCAGGGACGGCGGGAGGGCCTGGAAGGAGCAGTACTTC.

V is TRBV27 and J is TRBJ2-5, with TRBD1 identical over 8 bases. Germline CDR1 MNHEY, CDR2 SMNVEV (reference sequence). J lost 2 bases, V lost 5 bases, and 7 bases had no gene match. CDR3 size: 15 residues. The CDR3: CASSPQGAPQETQYF. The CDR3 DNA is TGTGCCAGCAGTCCCCAGGGGGCCCCGCAAGAGACCCAGTACTTC.

DNA of the CDR3: TGTGCCAGCAGCTTTCTTAGCCTAGGCATGAACACTGAAGCTTTCTTT. Protein: CASSFLSLGMNTEAFF. This chain links TRBV5-6 with TRBJ1-1; D is unresolved. Germline V gives CDR1 SGHDT, CDR2 YYEEEE. Trimming took 2 bases from V and 0 from J, leaving 14 bases between them. The CDR3 covers 16 residues.

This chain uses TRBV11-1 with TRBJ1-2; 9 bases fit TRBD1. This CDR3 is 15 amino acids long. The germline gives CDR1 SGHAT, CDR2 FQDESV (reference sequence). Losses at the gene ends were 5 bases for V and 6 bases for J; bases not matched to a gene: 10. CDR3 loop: CASSQQGASLDGYTF. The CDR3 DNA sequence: TGTGCCAGCAGCCAACAGGGGGCGAGTTTGGATGGCTACACCTTC.

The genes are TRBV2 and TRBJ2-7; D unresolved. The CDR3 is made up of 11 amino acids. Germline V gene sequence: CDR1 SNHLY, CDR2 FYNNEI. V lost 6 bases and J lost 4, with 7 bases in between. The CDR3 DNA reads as TGTGCCAGCAGAGACTTTTACGAGCAGTACTTC. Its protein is CASRDFYEQYF.